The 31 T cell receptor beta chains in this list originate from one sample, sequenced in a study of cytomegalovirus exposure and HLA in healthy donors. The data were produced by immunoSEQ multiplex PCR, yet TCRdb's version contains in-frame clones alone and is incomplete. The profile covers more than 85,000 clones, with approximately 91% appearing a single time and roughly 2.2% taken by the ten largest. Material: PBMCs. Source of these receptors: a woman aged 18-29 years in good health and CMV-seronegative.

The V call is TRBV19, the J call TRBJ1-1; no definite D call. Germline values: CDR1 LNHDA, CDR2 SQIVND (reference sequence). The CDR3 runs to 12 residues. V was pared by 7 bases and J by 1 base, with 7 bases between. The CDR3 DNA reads TGTGCCAGTAAGAGGGAGAACACTGAAGCTTTCTTT. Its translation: CASKRENTEAFF.

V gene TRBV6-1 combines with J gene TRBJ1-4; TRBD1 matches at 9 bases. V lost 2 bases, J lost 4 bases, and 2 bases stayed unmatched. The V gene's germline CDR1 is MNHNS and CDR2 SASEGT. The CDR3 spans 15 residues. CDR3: CASSEWTGVNEKLFF. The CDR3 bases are TGTGCCAGCAGTGAATGGACAGGGGTTAATGAAAAACTGTTTTTT.

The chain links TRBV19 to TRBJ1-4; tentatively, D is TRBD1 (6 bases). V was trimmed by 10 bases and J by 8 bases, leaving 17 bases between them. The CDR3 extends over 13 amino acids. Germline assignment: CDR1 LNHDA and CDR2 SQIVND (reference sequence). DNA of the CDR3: TGTGCCACCAACCCGGGGGGCAGAGAAAAACTGTTTTTT. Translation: CATNPGGREKLFF.

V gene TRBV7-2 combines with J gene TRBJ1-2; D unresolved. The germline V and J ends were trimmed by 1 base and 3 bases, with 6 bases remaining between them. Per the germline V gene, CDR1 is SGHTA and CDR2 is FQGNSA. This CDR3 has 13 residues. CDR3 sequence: CASSLDGDYGYTF. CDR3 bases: TGTGCCAGCAGCTTAGACGGGGACTATGGCTACACCTTC.

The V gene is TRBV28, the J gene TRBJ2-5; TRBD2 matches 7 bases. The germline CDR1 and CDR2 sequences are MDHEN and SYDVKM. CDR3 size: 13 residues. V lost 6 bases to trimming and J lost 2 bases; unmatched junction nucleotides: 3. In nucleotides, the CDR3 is TGTGCCAGCAGCTCTAGCGGACAAGAGACCCAGTACTTC. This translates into CASSSSGQETQYF.

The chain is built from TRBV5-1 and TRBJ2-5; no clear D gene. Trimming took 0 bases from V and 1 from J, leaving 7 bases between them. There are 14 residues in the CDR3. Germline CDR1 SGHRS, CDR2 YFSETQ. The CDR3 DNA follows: TGCGCCAGCAGCTTGGGGGCAAGCCAAGAGACCCAGTACTTC. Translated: CASSLGASQETQYF.

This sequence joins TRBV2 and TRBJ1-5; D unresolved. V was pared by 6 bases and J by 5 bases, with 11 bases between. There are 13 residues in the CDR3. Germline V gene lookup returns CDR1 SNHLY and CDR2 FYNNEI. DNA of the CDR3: TGTGCCAGCAGCGCAAACTCTGATCAGCCCCAGCATTTT. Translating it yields CASSANSDQPQHF.

CDR3 sequence reads: CASSYGSEQFF. The CDR3 DNA is TGTGCCAGCAGTTACGGGAGTGAGCAGTTCTTC. This sequence joins TRBV28 and TRBJ2-1; perhaps TRBD2 as D (6 bases). CDR3 length: 11 residues. Germline V gene sequence: CDR1 MDHEN, CDR2 SYDVKM. The V end lost 4 bases, the J end lost 9 bases, and 7 bases lay between the germline ends. The full variable domain, with the rest looked up from reference TRBV28 and TRBJ2-1, is DVKVTQSSRYLVKRTGEKVFLECVQDMDHENMFWYRQDPGLGLRLIYFSYDVKMKEKGDIPEGYSVSREKKERFSLILESASTNQTSMYLCASSYGSEQFFGPGTRLTVL.

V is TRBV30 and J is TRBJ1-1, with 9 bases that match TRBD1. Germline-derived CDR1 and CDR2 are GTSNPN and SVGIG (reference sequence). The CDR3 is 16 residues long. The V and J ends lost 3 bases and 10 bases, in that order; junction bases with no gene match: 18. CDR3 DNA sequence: TGTGCCTGGAGCGATAAATCATATCGACAGGGGGTAAGAGCTTTCTTT. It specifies CAWSDKSYRQGVRAFF.

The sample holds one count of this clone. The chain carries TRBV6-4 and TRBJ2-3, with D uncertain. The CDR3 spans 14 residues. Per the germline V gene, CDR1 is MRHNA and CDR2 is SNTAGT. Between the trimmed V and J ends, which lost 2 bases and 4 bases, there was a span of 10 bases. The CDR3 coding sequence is TGTGCCAGCAGTGACGGCGGCGTTGCAGATACGCAGTATTTT. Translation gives CASSDGGVADTQYF.

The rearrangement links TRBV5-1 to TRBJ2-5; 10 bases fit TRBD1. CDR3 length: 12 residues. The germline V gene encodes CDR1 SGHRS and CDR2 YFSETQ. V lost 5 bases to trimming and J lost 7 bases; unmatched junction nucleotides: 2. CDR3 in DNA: TGCGCCAGCAGTCGGGACAGGGGGACCCAGTACTTC. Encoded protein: CASSRDRGTQYF. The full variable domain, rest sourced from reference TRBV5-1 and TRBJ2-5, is KAGVTQTPRYLIKTRGQQVTLSCSPISGHRSVSWYQQTPGQGLQFLFEYFSETQRNKGNFPGRFSGRQFSNSRSEMNVSTLELGDSALYLCASSRDRGTQYFGPGTRLLVL.

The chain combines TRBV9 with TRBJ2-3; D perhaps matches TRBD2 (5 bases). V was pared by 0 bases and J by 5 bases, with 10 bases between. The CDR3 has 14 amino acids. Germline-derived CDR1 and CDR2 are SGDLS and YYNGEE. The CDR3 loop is CASSVGGSVDTQYF. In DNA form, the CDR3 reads TGTGCCAGCAGCGTAGGGGGTAGCGTAGATACGCAGTATTTT.

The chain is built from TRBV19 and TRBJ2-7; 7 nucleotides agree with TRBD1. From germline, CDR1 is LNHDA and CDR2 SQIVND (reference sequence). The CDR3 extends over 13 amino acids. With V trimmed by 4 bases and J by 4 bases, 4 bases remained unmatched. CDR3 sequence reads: CASSTGRGYEQYF. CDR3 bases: TGTGCCAGTAGTACGGGCAGGGGGTACGAGCAGTACTTC.

The CDR3 is CASSFPWTSGRVWQTYEQYF. CDR3 coding DNA: TGTGCCAGCAGTTTCCCTTGGACTAGCGGGAGGGTCTGGCAAACCTACGAGCAGTACTTC. The chain combines TRBV28 with TRBJ2-7; 15 nucleotides agree with TRBD2. V dropped 3 bases and J dropped 2; count of bases not matched to a gene: 14. The CDR3 length is 20 residues. The germline V gene encodes CDR1 MDHEN and CDR2 SYDVKM.

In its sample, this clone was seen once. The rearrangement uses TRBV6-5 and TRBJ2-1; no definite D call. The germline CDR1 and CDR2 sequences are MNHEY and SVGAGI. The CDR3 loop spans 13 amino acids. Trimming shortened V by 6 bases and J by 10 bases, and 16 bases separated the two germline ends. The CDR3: CASSLGPRGEQFF. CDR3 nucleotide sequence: TGTGCCAGCAGCTTAGGCCCACGAGGAGAGCAGTTCTTC.

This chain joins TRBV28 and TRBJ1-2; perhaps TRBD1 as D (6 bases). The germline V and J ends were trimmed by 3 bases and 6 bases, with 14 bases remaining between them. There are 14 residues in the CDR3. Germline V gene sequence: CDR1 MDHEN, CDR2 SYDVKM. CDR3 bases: TGTGCCAGCAGTTTGTGGTCAGGGGTGGATGGCTACACCTTC. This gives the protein CASSLWSGVDGYTF.

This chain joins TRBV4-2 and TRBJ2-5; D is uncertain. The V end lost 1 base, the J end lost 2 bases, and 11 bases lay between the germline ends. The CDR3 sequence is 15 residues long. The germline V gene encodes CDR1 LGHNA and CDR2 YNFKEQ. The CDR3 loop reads CASSQVWAEQETQYF. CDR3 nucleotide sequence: TGTGCCAGCAGCCAAGTTTGGGCAGAACAAGAGACCCAGTACTTC.

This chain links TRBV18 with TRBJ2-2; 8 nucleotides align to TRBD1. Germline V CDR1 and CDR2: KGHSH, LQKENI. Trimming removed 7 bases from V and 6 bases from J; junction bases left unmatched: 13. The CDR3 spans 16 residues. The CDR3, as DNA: TGTGCCAGCTACTTGGGACAGGCAGTAGAAGCCGGGGAGCTGTTTTTT. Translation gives CASYLGQAVEAGELFF. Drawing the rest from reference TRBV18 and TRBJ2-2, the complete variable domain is NAGVMQNPRHLVRRRGQEARLRCSPMKGHSHVYWYRQLPEEGLKFMVYLQKENIIDESGMPKERFSAEFPKEGPSILRIQQVVRGDSAAYFCASYLGQAVEAGELFFGEGSRLTVL.

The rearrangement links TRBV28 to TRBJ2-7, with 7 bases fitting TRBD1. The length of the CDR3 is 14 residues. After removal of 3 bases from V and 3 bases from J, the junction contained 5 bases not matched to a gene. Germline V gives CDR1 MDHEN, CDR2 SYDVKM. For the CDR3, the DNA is TGTGCCAGCAGTTTCGGGCAGGGGGTCTACGAGCAGTACTTC. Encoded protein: CASSFGQGVYEQYF.

DNA for the CDR3: TGTGCCAGCAGCGACAGGAATACTGATCAGCCCCAGCATTTT. It is translated as CASSDRNTDQPQHF. This sequence joins TRBV6-1 and TRBJ1-5; TRBD1 is a possible D gene (6 bases). Between the trimmed V and J ends, which lost 6 bases and 5 bases, there was a span of 14 bases. The CDR3 has 14 amino acids. In germline, CDR1 is MNHNS, CDR2 SASEGT.

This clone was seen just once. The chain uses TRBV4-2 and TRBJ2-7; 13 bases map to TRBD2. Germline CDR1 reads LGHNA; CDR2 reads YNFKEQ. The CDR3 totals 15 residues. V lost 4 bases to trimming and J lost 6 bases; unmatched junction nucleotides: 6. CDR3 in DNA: TGTGCCAGCAGCCGTGGACTAGCGGGAGATGTCGAGCAGTACTTC. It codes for CASSRGLAGDVEQYF.

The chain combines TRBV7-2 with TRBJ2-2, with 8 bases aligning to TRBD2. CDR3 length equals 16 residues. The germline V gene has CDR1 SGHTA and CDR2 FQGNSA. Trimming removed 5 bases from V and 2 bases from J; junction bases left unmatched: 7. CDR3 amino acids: CASSRTSGSNTGELFF. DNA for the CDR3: TGTGCCAGCAGCCGAACTAGCGGATCTAACACCGGGGAGCTGTTTTTT.

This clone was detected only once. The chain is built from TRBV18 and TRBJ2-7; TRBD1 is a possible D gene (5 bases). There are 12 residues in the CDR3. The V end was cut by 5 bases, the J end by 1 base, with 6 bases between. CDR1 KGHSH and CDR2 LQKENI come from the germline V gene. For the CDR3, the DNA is TGTGCCAGCTCATCAGGGTCCTACGAGCAGTACTTC. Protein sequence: CASSSGSYEQYF.

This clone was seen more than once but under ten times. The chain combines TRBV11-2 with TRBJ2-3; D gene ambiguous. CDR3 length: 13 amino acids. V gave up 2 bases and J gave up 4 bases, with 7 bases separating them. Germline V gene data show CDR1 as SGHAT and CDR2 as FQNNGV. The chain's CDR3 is CASSLNSADTQYF. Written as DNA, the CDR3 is TGTGCCAGCAGCTTAAACTCCGCAGATACGCAGTATTTT.

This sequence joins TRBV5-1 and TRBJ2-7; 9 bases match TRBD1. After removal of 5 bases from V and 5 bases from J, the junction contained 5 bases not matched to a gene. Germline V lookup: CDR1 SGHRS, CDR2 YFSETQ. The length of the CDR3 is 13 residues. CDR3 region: CASSWTGDNEQYF. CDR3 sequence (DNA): TGCGCCAGCAGTTGGACAGGGGACAACGAGCAGTACTTC. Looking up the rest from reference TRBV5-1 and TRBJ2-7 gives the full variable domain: KAGVTQTPRYLIKTRGQQVTLSCSPISGHRSVSWYQQTPGQGLQFLFEYFSETQRNKGNFPGRFSGRQFSNSRSEMNVSTLELGDSALYLCASSWTGDNEQYFGPGTRLTVT.

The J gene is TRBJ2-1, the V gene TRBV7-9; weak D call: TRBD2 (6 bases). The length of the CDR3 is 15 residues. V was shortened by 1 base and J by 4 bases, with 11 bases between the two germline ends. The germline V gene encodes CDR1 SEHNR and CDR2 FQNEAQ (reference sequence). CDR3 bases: TGTGCCAGCAGCTTAGGATCCAGCGGGTACAATGAGCAGTTCTTC. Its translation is CASSLGSSGYNEQFF.

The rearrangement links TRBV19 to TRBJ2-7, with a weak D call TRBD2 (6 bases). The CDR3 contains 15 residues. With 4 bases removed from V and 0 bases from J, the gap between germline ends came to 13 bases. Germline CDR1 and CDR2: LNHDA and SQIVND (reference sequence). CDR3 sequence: CASSTGTLSSYEQYF. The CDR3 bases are TGTGCCAGTAGTACTGGGACTCTCAGCTCCTACGAGCAGTACTTC.

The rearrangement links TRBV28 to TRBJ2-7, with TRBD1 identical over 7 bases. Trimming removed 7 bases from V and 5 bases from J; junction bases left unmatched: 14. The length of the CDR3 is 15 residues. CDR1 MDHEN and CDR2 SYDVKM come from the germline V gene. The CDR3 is CASTPEGQGVHEQYF. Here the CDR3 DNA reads TGTGCCAGCACCCCCGAAGGGCAGGGGGTCCACGAGCAGTACTTC. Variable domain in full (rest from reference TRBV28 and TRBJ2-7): DVKVTQSSRYLVKRTGEKVFLECVQDMDHENMFWYRQDPGLGLRLIYFSYDVKMKEKGDIPEGYSVSREKKERFSLILESASTNQTSMYLCASTPEGQGVHEQYFGPGTRLTVT.

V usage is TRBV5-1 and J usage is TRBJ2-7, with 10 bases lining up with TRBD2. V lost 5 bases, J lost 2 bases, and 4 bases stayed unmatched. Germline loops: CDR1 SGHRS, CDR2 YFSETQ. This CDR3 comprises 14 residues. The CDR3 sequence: CASRPSGGAYEQYF. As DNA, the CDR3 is TGCGCCAGCAGACCCAGCGGGGGGGCCTACGAGCAGTACTTC.

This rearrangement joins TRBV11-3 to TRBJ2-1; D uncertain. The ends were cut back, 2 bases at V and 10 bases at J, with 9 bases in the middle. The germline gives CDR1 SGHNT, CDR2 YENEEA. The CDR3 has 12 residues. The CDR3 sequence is CASSLSAGEQFF. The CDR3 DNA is TGTGCCAGCAGCTTAAGCGCCGGCGAGCAGTTCTTC.

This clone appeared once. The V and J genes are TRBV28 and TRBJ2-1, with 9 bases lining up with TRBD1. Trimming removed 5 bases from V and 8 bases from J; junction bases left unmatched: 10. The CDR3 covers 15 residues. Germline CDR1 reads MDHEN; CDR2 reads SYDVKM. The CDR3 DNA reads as TGTGCCAGCAGTCCGGCGGACAGGGGTATGGATGAGCAGTTCTTC. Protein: CASSPADRGMDEQFF.